Shown below are 23 T cell receptor beta chains from a single sample sequenced in a study of blood T cell repertoires in COVID-19. Method: immunoSEQ multiplex PCR; TCRdb's copy keeps in-frame clones and lacks some. The data show some 190,000 clones, 89% seen once. Specimen: PBMCs or T cells enriched from blood (not recorded which). All receptors derive from a woman aged 40 to 50 with acute COVID-19.

This sequence joins TRBV9 and TRBJ2-2; D unresolved. The germline gives CDR1 SGDLS, CDR2 YYNGEE. Trimming cost V 1 base and J 1 base, with 5 bases left between them. The CDR3 is 14 amino acids. The CDR3 protein is CASSVQVNTGELFF. Written as DNA, the CDR3 is TGTGCCAGCAGCGTACAGGTGAACACCGGGGAGCTGTTTTTT.

V gene TRBV5-1 combines with J gene TRBJ2-7, with 9 positions matching TRBD1. The CDR3 has 15 residues. Germline V gives CDR1 SGHRS, CDR2 YFSETQ. Losses at the gene ends were 5 bases for V and 0 bases for J; bases not matched to a gene: 6. CDR3 amino acids: CASRAGTGLSYEQYF. As DNA, the CDR3 is TGCGCCAGCAGGGCCGGGACAGGGCTCTCCTACGAGCAGTACTTC.

The V call is TRBV11-2, the J call TRBJ2-6; TRBD2 matches 9 bases. The CDR3 has 14 amino acids. V was pared by 3 bases and J by 10 bases, with 4 bases of the junction left unmatched. Germline V gene data show CDR1 as SGHAT and CDR2 as FQNNGV. DNA for the CDR3: TGTGCCAGCAGCTTTAGCGGGAGTCCTAACGTCCTGACTTTC. Its translation is CASSFSGSPNVLTF.

J is TRBJ2-3 and V is TRBV18; 10 bases are shared with TRBD2. V shed 2 bases and J 2 bases; nucleotides not matched to a gene: 16. The CDR3 length is 20 residues. CDR1 is KGHSH and CDR2 is LQKENI in the germline V gene. The DNA of the CDR3 is TGTGCCAGCTCACCAAGGGCGAGCGGGGGGGCTATGGCCCCCACAGATACGCAGTATTTT. Protein product: CASSPRASGGAMAPTDTQYF.

V gene TRBV7-8 combines with J gene TRBJ1-2; 10 bases map to TRBD1. Germline trimming cut 1 base from V and 8 bases from J; bases unmatched to any gene: 7. The CDR3 has 15 amino acids. Looked up from germline, CDR1 is SGHVS and CDR2 is FQNEAQ. CDR3 DNA sequence: TGTGCCAGCAGCTTAGAGGGCGACAGGGGGCTCGGCTACACCTTC. Translated: CASSLEGDRGLGYTF. Drawing the rest from reference TRBV7-8 and TRBJ1-2, the complete variable domain is GAGVSQSPRYKVAKRGQDVALRCDPISGHVSLFWYQQALGQGPEFLTYFQNEAQLDKSGLPSDRFFAERPEGSVSTLKIQRTQQEDSAVYLCASSLEGDRGLGYTFGSGTRLTVV.

This clone was observed a single time. The chain carries TRBV18 and TRBJ2-1; 11 nucleotides align to TRBD2. The CDR3 extends over 15 amino acids. The V gene end was trimmed by 5 bases and the J gene end by 8 bases; junction bases not matched to a gene: 8. CDR1 and CDR2 (germline): KGHSH, LQKENI. CDR3 bases: TGTGCCAGCTCAACCGGGACTAGCGGCTTGTATGAGCAGTTCTTC. Amino acid sequence: CASSTGTSGLYEQFF.

The gene calls are TRBV2 and TRBJ1-5; 8 bases map to TRBD1. J was trimmed by 4 bases and V by 6 bases; bases with no gene match: 8. CDR3 size: 15 residues. CDR1 is SNHLY and CDR2 is FYNNEI in the germline V gene. The chain's CDR3 is CASRATGVLNQPQHF. Written as DNA, the CDR3 is TGTGCCAGCAGGGCGACAGGGGTCTTAAATCAGCCCCAGCATTTT.

The CDR3 DNA follows: TGTGCCAGCAGCCTTCCGACAGGGGATTACACCTTC. It codes for CASSLPTGDYTF. This sequence joins TRBV28 and TRBJ1-2; 8 bases are a match to TRBD1. The CDR3 length is 12 residues. V lost 6 bases, J lost 11 bases, and 8 bases stayed unmatched. Germline loops: CDR1 MDHEN, CDR2 SYDVKM.

CDR3 protein: CASSHDAPVRGATDTQYF. CDR3 coding DNA: TGTGCCAGCAGCCACGACGCACCTGTACGGGGGGCCACAGATACGCAGTATTTT. The V gene is TRBV4-2, the J gene TRBJ2-3, with a possible D match to TRBD2 (7 bases). V shed 3 bases and J shed 2 bases, with 21 bases lying between them. Germline CDR1 LGHNA, CDR2 YNFKEQ. The CDR3 covers 18 residues.

V gene TRBV10-3 combines with J gene TRBJ1-2, with 7 nucleotides matching TRBD1. The CDR3 loop spans 13 amino acids. The germline CDR1 and CDR2 sequences are ENHRY and SYGVKD. The V and J ends lost 3 bases and 7 bases, in that order; junction bases with no gene match: 5. CDR3: CAISDPTGRGYTF. CDR3 nucleotides: TGTGCCATCAGTGATCCGACAGGGCGTGGCTACACCTTC.

The rearrangement joins TRBV28 to TRBJ1-3; TRBD1 matches at 7 bases. The V gene end was trimmed by 6 bases and the J gene end by 2 bases; junction bases not matched to a gene: 1. The CDR3 is 13 amino acids. Per the germline V gene, CDR1 is MDHEN and CDR2 is SYDVKM. CDR3 bases: TGTGCCAGCAGGAGGGGGCCTGGAAACACCATATATTTT. Protein: CASRRGPGNTIYF. The full variable domain, with the rest looked up from reference TRBV28 and TRBJ1-3, is DVKVTQSSRYLVKRTGEKVFLECVQDMDHENMFWYRQDPGLGLRLIYFSYDVKMKEKGDIPEGYSVSREKKERFSLILESASTNQTSMYLCASRRGPGNTIYFGEGSWLTVV.

The rearrangement links TRBV5-4 to TRBJ2-3, with TRBD2 identical over 11 bases. The CDR3 loop spans 16 amino acids. J lost 4 bases, V lost 2 bases, and 6 bases had no gene match. CDR1 is SGHNT and CDR2 is YYREEE in the germline V gene (reference sequence). In nucleotides, the CDR3 is TGTGCCAGCAGCTTAATAGCGGGAGGGGGTCCAGATACGCAGTATTTT. Amino acids: CASSLIAGGGPDTQYF.

The chain links TRBV4-2 to TRBJ2-3; tentatively, D is TRBD2 (6 bases). Germline values: CDR1 LGHNA, CDR2 YNFKEQ. CDR3 length equals 16 residues. V was pared by 1 base and J by 0 bases, with 11 bases between. The CDR3, as DNA: TGTGCCAGCAGCCAAGTGGGCGGGGTTAGCACAGATACGCAGTATTTT. This sequence encodes CASSQVGGVSTDTQYF.

The CDR3 loop reads CASGYGSTGQETQYF. CDR3 sequence (DNA): TGTGCTAGTGGTTACGGCTCGACAGGTCAAGAGACCCAGTACTTC. The J gene is TRBJ2-5, the V gene TRBV12-5, with a possible D match to TRBD1 (6 bases). CDR1 is LGHNT and CDR2 is FRNRAP in the germline V gene. The CDR3 covers 15 residues. Deletions cut 4 bases from V and 2 bases from J, with 14 bases between. Full variable domain (remainder filled in from reference TRBV12-5 and TRBJ2-5): DARVTQTPRHKVTEMGQEVTMRCQPILGHNTVFWYRQTMMQGLELLAYFRNRAPLDDSGMPKDRFSAEMPDATLATLKIQPSEPRDSAVYFCASGYGSTGQETQYFGPGTRLLVL.

The V and J genes are TRBV5-5 and TRBJ2-1, with TRBD1 as a possible D gene (6 bases). This CDR3 contains 15 residues. Trimming shortened V by 4 bases and J by 7 bases, and 18 bases separated the two germline ends. Germline V gene data show CDR1 as SGHKS and CDR2 as YYEKEE (reference sequence). As DNA, the CDR3 is TGTGCCAGCAGCGAACAGGGCCAATTAAGGAATGAGCAGTTCTTC. Amino acids: CASSEQGQLRNEQFF.

Of note for this clone: The same CDR3 arises from other DNA sequences in this sample as well. This rearrangement joins TRBV27 to TRBJ1-6; D not resolved. With 2 bases removed from V and 0 bases from J, the gap between germline ends came to 5 bases. The V gene's germline CDR1 is MNHEY and CDR2 SMNVEV (reference sequence). This CDR3 is 15 amino acids long. CDR3 sequence reads: CASSLRSSYNSPLHF. The CDR3 bases are TGTGCCAGCAGTTTAAGGAGCTCCTATAATTCACCCCTCCACTTT.

The chain is built from TRBV9 and TRBJ2-3; D possibly corresponds to TRBD2 (5 bases). This CDR3 comprises 14 residues. Per germline, CDR1 SGDLS and CDR2 YYNGEE. Trimming left V 3 bases short and J 0 bases short, with 8 bases between. The CDR3 reads CASSAEGSTDTQYF. The CDR3 DNA reads TGTGCCAGCAGCGCAGAGGGTAGCACAGATACGCAGTATTTT.

The chain recombines TRBV11-2 with TRBJ2-1; 10 nucleotides agree with TRBD1. Losses at the gene ends were 5 bases for V and 4 bases for J; bases not matched to a gene: 11. CDR1 is SGHAT, CDR2 FQNNGV, per germline. The CDR3 sequence is 17 residues long. The CDR3 region is CASSRQPGTGVYNEQFF. The DNA of the CDR3 is TGTGCCAGCAGCCGGCAACCCGGGACAGGGGTTTACAATGAGCAGTTCTTC. Supplemented by reference TRBV11-2 and TRBJ2-1, the full variable domain reads EAGVAQSPRYKIIEKRQSVAFWCNPISGHATLYWYQQILGQGPKLLIQFQNNGVVDDSQLPKDRFSAERLKGVDSTLKIQPAKLEDSAVYLCASSRQPGTGVYNEQFFGPGTRLTVL.

The V and J genes are TRBV14 and TRBJ2-1, with 7 bases lining up with TRBD1. Germline V gives CDR1 SGHDN, CDR2 FVKESK. V lost 4 bases, J lost 10 bases, and 1 base stayed unmatched. The CDR3 spans 11 residues. CDR3 in amino acids: CASSPGQEQFF. DNA for the CDR3: TGTGCCAGCAGCCCGGGACAGGAGCAGTTCTTC.

The gene calls are TRBV11-3 and TRBJ2-3, with 10 positions matching TRBD2. The CDR3 loop spans 14 amino acids. V shed 5 bases, J shed 6 bases, and the junction held 5 bases outside the gene matches. CDR1 SGHNT and CDR2 YENEEA come from the germline V gene. The CDR3 region has the DNA TGTGCCAGCAGCCCAGCGGGGGGGTCGGATACGCAGTATTTT. Translating it yields CASSPAGGSDTQYF.

The chain combines TRBV5-1 with TRBJ2-5; 9 positions agree with TRBD2. The CDR3 totals 17 residues. Per the germline V gene, CDR1 is SGHRS and CDR2 is YFSETQ. The V segment lost 5 bases and the J segment 2 bases; nucleotides outside the gene matches: 13. CDR3 in DNA: TGCGCCAGCAGTTCAAAACCTAGCGGGATTCCGCAAGAGACCCAGTACTTC. Protein: CASSSKPSGIPQETQYF.

The chain employs TRBV18 and TRBJ2-7; TRBD2 matches 9 bases. This CDR3 has 18 residues. In germline, CDR1 is KGHSH, CDR2 LQKENI. After removal of 8 bases from V and 4 bases from J, the junction contained 21 bases not matched to a gene. Here the CDR3 reads CASAGLARNVGPLYEQYF. For the CDR3, the DNA is TGTGCCAGCGCTGGACTAGCGAGGAACGTGGGCCCCCTTTACGAGCAGTACTTC.

The rearrangement uses TRBV20-1 and TRBJ1-1, with D possibly matching TRBD1 (5 bases). V lost 6 bases and J 4 bases, leaving 9 bases between the germline ends. Germline CDR1 reads DFQATT; CDR2 reads SNEGSKA (reference sequence). The CDR3 loop spans 11 amino acids. The CDR3 loop reads CSAGGLTEAFF. CDR3 bases: TGCAGTGCGGGGGGTCTCACTGAAGCTTTCTTT.